These T cell receptor beta chains were read from a single sample in a study of blood T cell repertoires in COVID-19. Only in-frame clones appear in the TCRdb table, and some are missing; sequencing was by immunoSEQ multiplex PCR. Among 130,000 to 150,000 clones, 70% to 90% were seen once, and the ten largest hold around 8%. Sequences were obtained from peripheral blood. The receptors were gathered from a woman aged 55-75 years with COVID-19, enrolled during active disease. Each CDR3 is given with its conserved first and last residue. A D gene is named only where the DNA matches it firmly. Clone size appears in some rows only: once, few, many, or a class for an expanded clone.

clone size,J gene,V gene,D gene,CDR3 DNA,CDR3 protein
-,TRBJ2-5,TRBV5-1,-,TGCGCCAGCAGCATAGTAGCGAGAGGTCAAGAGACCCAGTACTTC,CASSIVARGQETQYF
once,TRBJ2-3,TRBV5-1,TRBD1,TGCGCCAGCAGCTCGCTTGGGGAGACAGGGTTGGGCACAGATACGCAGTATTTT,CASSSLGETGLGTDTQYF
-,TRBJ2-7,TRBV6-1,-,TGTGCCAGCAGTGGGGGCAGCTACGAGCAGTACTTC,CASSGGSYEQYF
-,TRBJ1-2,TRBV9,TRBD1,TGTGCCAGCAGAGAAGACAGGGGGCCTAACTATGGCTACACCTTC,CASREDRGPNYGYTF
-,TRBJ1-1,TRBV6-5,-,TGTGCCAGCAGTCGACAGGTGAACACTGAAGCTTTCTTT,CASSRQVNTEAFF
-,TRBJ1-2,TRBV2,-,TGTGCCAGCAGTGGGACAGCTAACTATGGCTACACCTTC,CASSGTANYGYTF
-,TRBJ2-1,TRBV24-1,TRBD2,TGTGCCACCAGTGATTTGCGGGGACTAGCGGGGGACAATGAGCAGTTCTTC,CATSDLRGLAGDNEQFF
-,TRBJ2-7,TRBV7-9,TRBD1,TGTGCCAGCAGCTTAGCCAAAGGGTCAGGGGACAGGAAATCCTACGAGCAGTACTTC,CASSLAKGSGDRKSYEQYF
-,TRBJ1-4,TRBV4-1,TRBD1,TGCGCCAGCAGCCTGGGACAGGGGAATGAAAAACTGTTTTTT,CASSLGQGNEKLFF
-,TRBJ2-7,TRBV7-2,TRBD2,TGTGCCAGCAGCTTAGTAGCGGGGGGTCACGAGCAGTACTTC,CASSLVAGGHEQYF
few,TRBJ1-5,TRBV30,-,TGTGCCTGGAGTTTCGGGGTCCGACAGCCCCAGCATTTT,CAWSFGVRQPQHF
-,TRBJ1-2,TRBV5-4,TRBD1,TGTGCCAGCACTCGAGGACAGGGGGGTGGCTACACCTTC,CASTRGQGGGYTF
once,TRBJ1-1,TRBV19,-,TGTGCCAGTAGTACACCCTGGGAGGCGAACACTGAAGCTTTCTTT,CASSTPWEANTEAFF
once,TRBJ2-7,TRBV13,TRBD1,TGTGCCACCGGGGTCGGGACAGGGAGCGAGCAGTACTTC,CATGVGTGSEQYF
-,TRBJ2-7,TRBV9,TRBD2,TGTGCCAGCAGCGTTAGCGGGGGGACCTCCTACGAGCAGTACTTC,CASSVSGGTSYEQYF
-,TRBJ1-5,TRBV12-5,-,TGTGCTAGTGGTTTGGTACTGACAGGAGATAGCAATCAGCCCCAGCATTTT,CASGLVLTGDSNQPQHF
-,TRBJ1-1,TRBV19,TRBD1,TGTGCCAGTAGTATACCACAGACAGGGGCTGAAGCTTTCTTT,CASSIPQTGAEAFF
once,TRBJ1-6,TRBV18,-,TGTGCCAGCTCACCACCGTCCACCTATAATTCACCCCTCCACTTT,CASSPPSTYNSPLHF
once,TRBJ2-5,TRBV4-1,-,TGCGCCAGCAGCCAAGACTCGCAAGAGACCCAGTACTTC,CASSQDSQETQYF
-,TRBJ2-3,TRBV2,-,TGTGCCAGCAGCCTGACTTACAACACAGATACGCAGTATTTT,CASSLTYNTDTQYF
-,TRBJ2-7,TRBV5-4,-,TGTGCCAGCAGCCCCGACAGTGCATCCTACGAGCAGTACTTC,CASSPDSASYEQYF
-,TRBJ1-2,TRBV19,-,TGTGCCAGTAGTATCGGCAGGTTGAGCTATGGCTACACCTTC,CASSIGRLSYGYTF
few,TRBJ1-6,TRBV27,-,TGTGCCAGCAGTTTGGTGAGACACCCAGTCCCCAATTCACCCCTCCACTTT,CASSLVRHPVPNSPLHF
-,TRBJ2-7,TRBV27,TRBD1,TGTGCCAGAAGACAGGGGGCTGTCTACGAGCAGTACTTC,CARRQGAVYEQYF
-,TRBJ2-7,TRBV7-9,-,TGTGCCAGCAGCTTAGGGAGGACAGAAGGAACCTACGAGCAGTACTTC,CASSLGRTEGTYEQYF
-,TRBJ2-1,TRBV9,TRBD1,TGTGCCAGCAGCGTTTTGAACAGGGGGTTTAATGAGCAGTTCTTC,CASSVLNRGFNEQFF
-,TRBJ2-7,TRBV18,-,TGTGCCAGCTCACCAGCAGGGGGGATTGCCTACGAGCAGTACTTC,CASSPAGGIAYEQYF
-,TRBJ2-3,TRBV19,TRBD1,TGTGCCAGTAGTCTTCCAGGGGGCGACACAGATACGCAGTATTTT,CASSLPGGDTDTQYF
few,TRBJ1-1,TRBV5-1,-,TGCGCCAGCAGCCTACAGGGTTTTAAGACTGAAGCTTTCTTT,CASSLQGFKTEAFF
-,TRBJ1-5,TRBV7-8,-,TGTGCCAGCAGCTTATCCGGTCGTAGCAATCAGCCCCAGCATTTT,CASSLSGRSNQPQHF
-,TRBJ1-5,TRBV5-5,TRBD1,TGTGCCAGCAGCTTGGACCCACAGGGGATTTACGTAAATCAGCCCCAGCATTTT,CASSLDPQGIYVNQPQHF
-,TRBJ2-3,TRBV9,-,TGTGCCAGCAGCGTAGATGTTAATACGCAGTATTTT,CASSVDVNTQYF
-,TRBJ2-7,TRBV5-1,TRBD1,TGCGCCAGCAGCTCTGAGACAGGGTTCTACGAGCAGTACTTC,CASSSETGFYEQYF
-,TRBJ1-6,TRBV18,-,TGTGCCAGCTCACCACGACACAGGGATAATTCACCCCTCCACTTT,CASSPRHRDNSPLHF
-,TRBJ1-6,TRBV9,-,TGTGCCAGCAGCGCCGGCGCCAGGTTACATTCACCCCTCCACTTT,CASSAGARLHSPLHF
few,TRBJ2-2,TRBV4-2,-,TGTGCCAGCAGCCACCGGGGGGCATCGAACACCGGGGAGCTGTTTTTT,CASSHRGASNTGELFF
-,TRBJ1-2,TRBV5-1,TRBD1,TGCGCCAGCAGCTTGGCCTCGTTGGGACAGCAGCGCTTCTATGGCTACACCTTC,CASSLASLGQQRFYGYTF
-,TRBJ2-1,TRBV5-1,-,TGCGCCAGCAGTCCTGACTATAATCGGGGTGAGCAGTTCTTC,CASSPDYNRGEQFF
few,TRBJ1-1,TRBV10-3,TRBD1,TGTGCCACCTGTACAGGGGTGAACACTGAAGCTTTCTTT,CATCTGVNTEAFF